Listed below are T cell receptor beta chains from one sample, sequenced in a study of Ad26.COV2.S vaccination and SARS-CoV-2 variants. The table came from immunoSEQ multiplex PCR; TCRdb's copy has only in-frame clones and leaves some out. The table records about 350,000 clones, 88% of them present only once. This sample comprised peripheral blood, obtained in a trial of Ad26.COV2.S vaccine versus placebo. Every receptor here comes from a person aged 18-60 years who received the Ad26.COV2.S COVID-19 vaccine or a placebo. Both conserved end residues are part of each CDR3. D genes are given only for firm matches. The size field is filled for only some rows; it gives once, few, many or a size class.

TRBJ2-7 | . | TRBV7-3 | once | CASSPTGSYEQYF | TGTGCCAGCAGCCCGACAGGTTCCTACGAGCAGTACTTC
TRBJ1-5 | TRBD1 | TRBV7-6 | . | CASSQGEAQPQHF | TGTGCCAGCAGTCAGGGGGAGGCTCAGCCCCAGCATTTT
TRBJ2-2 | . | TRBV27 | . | CASSLFQGGVNTGELFF | TGTGCCAGCAGTTTATTTCAGGGCGGAGTGAACACCGGGGAGCTGTTTTTT
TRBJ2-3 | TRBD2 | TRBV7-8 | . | CASRVSGVVTYTQYF | TGTGCCAGCAGGGTTAGCGGGGTAGTTACTTATACGCAGTATTTT
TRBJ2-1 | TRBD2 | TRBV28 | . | CASSSGGRDEQFF | TGTGCCAGCAGCTCCGGGGGGAGGGATGAGCAGTTCTTC
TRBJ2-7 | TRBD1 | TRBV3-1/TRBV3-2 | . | CASSQVPGGYEQYF | TGTGCCAGCAGCCAAGTTCCAGGGGGTTACGAGCAGTACTTC
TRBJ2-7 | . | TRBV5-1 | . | CASSLGGGSYEQYF | TGCGCCAGCAGCTTGGGTGGAGGCTCCTACGAGCAGTACTTC
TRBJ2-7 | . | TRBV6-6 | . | CASRLTEVYEQYF | TGTGCCAGCAGGTTGACAGAGGTTTACGAGCAGTACTTC
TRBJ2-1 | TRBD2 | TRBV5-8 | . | CASSLVGGVGRNEQFF | TGTGCCAGCAGCTTGGTGGGAGGGGTCGGACGGAATGAGCAGTTCTTC
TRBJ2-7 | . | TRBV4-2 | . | CASSQAPSGGVFYEQYF | TGTGCCAGCAGCCAAGCCCCTTCCGGCGGGGTTTTCTACGAGCAGTACTTC
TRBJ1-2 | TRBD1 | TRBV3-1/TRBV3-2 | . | CASSPGQGAYYGYTF | TGTGCCAGCTCACCGGGTCAGGGGGCATACTATGGCTACACCTTC
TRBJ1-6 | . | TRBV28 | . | CASGSFRPLHF | TGTGCCAGCGGCAGTTTTCGACCCCTCCACTTT
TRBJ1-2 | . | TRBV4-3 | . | CASSQDRGVDGYTF | TGCGCCAGCAGCCAAGATAGGGGAGTGGATGGCTACACCTTC
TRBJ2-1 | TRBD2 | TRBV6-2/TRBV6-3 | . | CASSYSRQREGYNEQFF | TGTGCCAGCAGTTACTCGAGACAGCGGGAGGGATACAATGAGCAGTTCTTC
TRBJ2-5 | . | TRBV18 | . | CASSPQLEGETQYF | TGTGCCAGCTCACCACAACTGGAAGGAGAGACCCAGTACTTC
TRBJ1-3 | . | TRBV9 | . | CASSVGPGGNTIYF | TGTGCCAGCAGCGTAGGACCAGGGGGAAACACCATATATTTT
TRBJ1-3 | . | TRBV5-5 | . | CASSLSSLSGNTIYF | TGTGCCAGCAGCTTGTCGTCCCTCTCTGGAAACACCATATATTTT
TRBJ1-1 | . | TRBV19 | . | CASRPGWGENTEAFF | TGTGCCAGTAGGCCCGGGTGGGGGGAGAACACTGAAGCTTTCTTT
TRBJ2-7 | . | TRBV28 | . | CASSSPLKYEQYF | TGTGCCAGCAGTTCCCCCCTTAAGTACGAGCAGTACTTC
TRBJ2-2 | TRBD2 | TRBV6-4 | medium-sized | CASSEAGGTGELFF | TGTGCCAGCAGTGAGGCGGGAGGCACCGGGGAGCTGTTTTTT
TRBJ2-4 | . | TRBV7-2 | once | CASSRTDGVWDIQYF | TGTGCCAGCAGCCGGACGGACGGTGTATGGGACATTCAGTACTTC
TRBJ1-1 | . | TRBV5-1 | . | CASSRGNTEAFF | TGCGCCAGCAGCCGAGGGAACACTGAAGCTTTCTTT
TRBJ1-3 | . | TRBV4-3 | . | CASSQDLPNTIYF | TGCGCCAGCAGCCAAGATCTTCCAAACACCATATATTTT
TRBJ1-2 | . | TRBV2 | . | CASEWSGYTF | TGTGCCAGCGAATGGAGTGGCTACACCTTC
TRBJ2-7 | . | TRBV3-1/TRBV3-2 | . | CASSQVSGNGEQYF | TGTGCCAGCAGCCAAGTATCGGGGAACGGCGAGCAGTACTTC
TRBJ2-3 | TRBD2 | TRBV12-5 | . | CASGWTSGSGTDTQYF | TGTGCTAGTGGTTGGACTAGCGGGAGTGGCACAGATACGCAGTATTTT
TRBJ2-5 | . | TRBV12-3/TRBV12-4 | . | CASSSFQETQYF | TGTGCCAGCAGTTCATTCCAAGAGACCCAGTACTTC
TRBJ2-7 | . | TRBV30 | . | CAWRKVGGPGEQYF | TGTGCCTGGAGAAAAGTGGGGGGGCCAGGTGAGCAGTACTTC
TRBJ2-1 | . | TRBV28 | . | CASNTLGFAYNEQFF | TGTGCCAGCAATACCCTGGGGTTTGCCTACAATGAGCAGTTCTTC
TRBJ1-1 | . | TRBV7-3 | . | CASSEPNAGGRAFF | TGTGCCAGCAGCGAACCGAACGCCGGGGGGCGAGCTTTCTTT
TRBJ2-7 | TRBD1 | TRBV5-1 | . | CASSSGDRFSYEQYF | TGCGCCAGCAGCTCAGGGGACAGGTTCTCCTACGAGCAGTACTTC
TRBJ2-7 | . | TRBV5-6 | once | CASSLAGVPHEQYF | TGTGCCAGCAGCTTGGCTGGGGTCCCCCACGAGCAGTACTTC
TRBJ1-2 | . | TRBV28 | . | CASTQGGISYGYTF | TGTGCCAGCACCCAGGGAGGGATAAGCTATGGCTACACCTTC
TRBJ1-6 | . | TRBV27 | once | CASSPRGAFNSPLHF | TGTGCCAGCAGCCCGAGGGGGGCCTTTAATTCACCCCTCCACTTT
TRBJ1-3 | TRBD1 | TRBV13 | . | CASSFNPTGGNTIYF | TGTGCCAGCAGCTTTAACCCGACAGGGGGAAACACCATATATTTT
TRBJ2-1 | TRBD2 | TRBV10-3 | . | CAISPGLAGGPSSYNEQFF | TGTGCCATCAGTCCGGGACTAGCGGGGGGGCCGAGCTCCTACAATGAGCAGTTCTTC
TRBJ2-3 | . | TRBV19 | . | CASKRGTNGADTQYF | TGTGCCAGTAAAAGGGGAACCAACGGCGCAGATACGCAGTATTTT
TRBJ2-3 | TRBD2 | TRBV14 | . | CASSQERGGLITDTQYF | TGTGCCAGCAGCCAAGAGCGCGGGGGGCTGATCACAGATACGCAGTATTTT
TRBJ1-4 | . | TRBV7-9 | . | CASSPQGGVEKLFF | TGTGCCAGCAGCCCACAAGGGGGGGTAGAAAAACTGTTTTTT
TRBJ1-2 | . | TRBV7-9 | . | CASSFNNYGYTF | TGTGCCAGCAGCTTCAATAACTATGGCTACACCTTC